A selection of T cell receptor beta chains follows, all from one sample in a study of T cells after yellow fever vaccination. TCRdb re-derived calls from the 5' RACE reads in MiXCR, one entry per CDR3 protein. In the table there are approximately 240,000 distinct CDR3 sequences, about 3.5% of which are singletons. The sample in question was PBMCs, obtained 15 days after the yellow fever booster vaccination. The receptor set was obtained from a man in his late teens or twenties who received the YFV17D yellow fever vaccine. CDR3s leave out the opening cysteine and the closing phenylalanine or tryptophan. Size is omitted from some rows. Given values are once, few, many or a class for expanded clones.

v_call	clone_size	j_call	cdr3_aa
TRBV2	many	TRBJ1-2	ASRSGTHNYGYT
TRBV7-3	many	TRBJ1-1	ASSPLQGTEAF
TRBV6-5	.	TRBJ1-1	ASSRDRLLGTEAF
TRBV5-1	many	TRBJ2-1	ASSLYSNRNNEQF
TRBV24-1	many	TRBJ2-1	ATSVGSGGARGEQF
TRBV5-4	few	TRBJ2-5	ASQTRTEDETQY
TRBV5-1	many	TRBJ1-6	ASSSGQENSPLH
TRBV10-3	many	TRBJ2-7	ANPPGLPYEQY
TRBV7-8	many	TRBJ2-1	ASSRGLAEQF
TRBV5-1	many	TRBJ2-2	ASRPSGGANTGELF
TRBV7-2	many	TRBJ1-6	ASSPGVNSPLH
TRBV7-3	many	TRBJ1-2	ASSFGQGIGYT
TRBV6-5	many	TRBJ1-6	ASSQTLPPGSPLH
TRBV28	many	TRBJ1-1	ASSLRRNTEAF
TRBV7-2	few	TRBJ2-7	ASSKGFEQY
TRBV12-3/TRBV12-4	many	TRBJ1-6	ASSGQTGPPLH
TRBV4-2	many	TRBJ2-1	ASRGVLRGKGHNEQF
TRBV7-2	many	TRBJ1-1	ASSPGGNTEAF
TRBV7-8	many	TRBJ2-5	ASSLQRGGRETQY
TRBV29-1	.	TRBJ1-1	SVRQGNTEAF
TRBV7-9	many	TRBJ2-3	ASSSTGMSDTQY
TRBV27	many	TRBJ1-5	ASSTLPRAPNQPQH
TRBV15	many	TRBJ2-1	ATSRGQGAYNEQF
TRBV7-2	many	TRBJ2-5	ASTSWQQETQY
TRBV10-3	many	TRBJ2-4	AIRVGQGSGD
TRBV7-9	many	TRBJ2-3	ASSGRQVSTDTQY
TRBV7-9	many	TRBJ2-1	ASSTLRRPNNEQF
TRBV5-1	many	TRBJ2-6	ASSLGQGISGANVLT
TRBV2	many	TRBJ2-7	ASTPAYEQY
TRBV5-4	few	TRBJ2-3	ASSHRLAGGTDTQY
TRBV28	many	TRBJ2-5	ASSPQKTSGGGETQY
TRBV12-3/TRBV12-4	many	TRBJ1-1	ASSHRPSYRAPEAF
TRBV4-3	many	TRBJ2-3	ASSQERRPPDTQY
TRBV7-2	many	TRBJ2-1	ASSFRQGPDYNEQF
TRBV12-3/TRBV12-4	many	TRBJ2-2	ASSLGTGLGAGELF
TRBV25-1	many	TRBJ1-1	ASSDHRGNTEAF
TRBV10-3	many	TRBJ1-1	AISEARGSTEAF
TRBV2	many	TRBJ2-7	ASFPPAQTYEQY
TRBV18	.	TRBJ1-3	ASSLSAGGRGNTIY
TRBV18	many	TRBJ1-6	ASSTQGTRDNSPLH
TRBV7-8	many	TRBJ2-1	ASSSMRGPNEQF